The rows below give T cell receptor beta chains drawn from one sample of a study of blood T cell repertoires in COVID-19. Repertoires were generated with immunoSEQ multiplex PCR, while TCRdb's copy carries only in-frame clones and drops some. The repertoire has roughly 60,000 clones, 80% to 85% of them found once; the top ten carry around 15%. Source material: peripheral blood. These receptors all come from a man aged 55 to 70 with COVID-19, enrolled during active disease. CDR3s include the opening cysteine and the closing phenylalanine or tryptophan. D genes are given only for firm matches. Rows may omit the clone size; those that give it use once, few, many or a size class.

clone_size,d_call,v_call,j_call,cdr3_nt,cdr3_aa
NA,NA,TRBV11-3,TRBJ2-7,TGTGCCAGCAGCTTACGAGCTGGCTCCTACGAGCAGTACTTC,CASSLRAGSYEQYF
NA,TRBD2,TRBV10-2,TRBJ2-5,TGCGCCAGCATGGAGGGGACTAGCGGGACCCTGGGGGAGACCCAGTACTTC,CASMEGTSGTLGETQYF
few,NA,TRBV6-6,TRBJ2-7,TGTGCCAGCAGTTACTCGAGGGGGTCCTACGAGCAGTACTTC,CASSYSRGSYEQYF
NA,NA,TRBV4-1,TRBJ1-1,TGCGCCAGCAGACGGACAGTGAACACTGAAGCTTTCTTT,CASRRTVNTEAFF
NA,NA,TRBV6-5,TRBJ2-5,TGTGCCAGCAGTCTCGACTTACAAGAGACCCAGTACTTC,CASSLDLQETQYF
NA,NA,TRBV23-1,TRBJ1-5,TGCGCCAGCAGTCAACTAACCGGGGATTTTGGCAATCAGCCCCAGCATTTT,CASSQLTGDFGNQPQHF
NA,TRBD2,TRBV19,TRBJ2-1,TGTGCCAGTACTATTAGCGGGGGGTGGAGTGAGCAGTTCTTC,CASTISGGWSEQFF
NA,TRBD1,TRBV6-1,TRBJ1-5,TGTGCCAGCAGTTTAACAGGGGAAAGGCCCCAGCATTTT,CASSLTGERPQHF
NA,NA,TRBV5-1,TRBJ1-2,TGCGCCAGCAGCTTTCAGGGTCAAGACGGCTACACCTTC,CASSFQGQDGYTF
NA,NA,TRBV14,TRBJ1-5,TGTGCCAGCTTCTTTGCGGGTCGAGGCAATCAGCCCCAGCATTTT,CASFFAGRGNQPQHF
NA,TRBD2,TRBV5-1,TRBJ2-1,TGCGCCAGCAGCTTGATCACTAGCGGTGACAATGAGCAGTTCTTC,CASSLITSGDNEQFF
once,TRBD2,TRBV3-1/TRBV3-2,TRBJ2-5,TGTGCCAGCAGCCATCCCCCCCGACTAGCGGGTATCCAAGAGACCCAGTACTTC,CASSHPPRLAGIQETQYF
NA,NA,TRBV18,TRBJ2-1,TGTGCCAGCTCAGCAGGTGGTGAGCAGTTCTTC,CASSAGGEQFF
NA,NA,TRBV5-6,TRBJ2-1,TGTGCCAGCAGCTTCTCTCTCGATGAGCAGTTCTTC,CASSFSLDEQFF
NA,TRBD1,TRBV19,TRBJ1-5,TGTGCCAGTAGTCCGAGGACAGGTAATTCGCCCCAGCATTTT,CASSPRTGNSPQHF
NA,TRBD2,TRBV30,TRBJ2-2,TGTGCCTGGAGTCTAAAGCGGGAGGCGTACACCGGGGAGCTGTTTTTT,CAWSLKREAYTGELFF
NA,NA,TRBV4-1,TRBJ2-1,TGCGCCAGCAGCCAATTGGACCCCGGGGGTTCCCTGCCCAATGAGCAGTTCTTC,CASSQLDPGGSLPNEQFF
NA,NA,TRBV6-5,TRBJ1-2,TGTGCCAGCAGTTCCAACTGGTCTGGCTACACCTTC,CASSSNWSGYTF
NA,NA,TRBV9,TRBJ2-5,TGTGCCAGCAGCGTAGGGGGGAGGGAGACCCAGTACTTC,CASSVGGRETQYF
medium-sized,TRBD1,TRBV6-5,TRBJ1-5,TGTGCCAGCAGGAGGGACAGAGGAGAGCCCCAGCATTTT,CASRRDRGEPQHF
NA,NA,TRBV19,TRBJ1-5,TGTGCCAGTAGTATAGATCGGGGGGGGGACAATCAGCCCCAGCATTTT,CASSIDRGGDNQPQHF
NA,TRBD2,TRBV7-2,TRBJ2-7,TGTGCCAGCAGCTCCTATAGCGGGGGGGCCTTCTACGAGCAGTACTTC,CASSSYSGGAFYEQYF
NA,TRBD2,TRBV3-1/TRBV3-2,TRBJ2-1,TGTGCCAGCAGCCTCGGGGGGAATGAGCAGTTCTTC,CASSLGGNEQFF
NA,NA,TRBV24-1,TRBJ1-4,TGTGCCACCAGTGATGACACTGGCGAAAAACTGTTTTTT,CATSDDTGEKLFF
NA,TRBD1,TRBV25-1,TRBJ1-1,TGTGCCAGCAGTGGAACTCCCAGGGGGGCAGCTTTCTTT,CASSGTPRGAAFF
NA,NA,TRBV6-5,TRBJ1-2,TGTGCCAGCAGACCTGGACTTAACTATGGCTACACCTTC,CASRPGLNYGYTF
NA,NA,TRBV25-1,TRBJ2-7,TGTGCCAGCAGTGATCTAGGAAGGCGCGAGCAGTACTTC,CASSDLGRREQYF
NA,NA,TRBV3-1/TRBV3-2,TRBJ2-1,TGTGCCAGCAGCCAAGCCGTTGGCTCTGGGCAGTTCTTC,CASSQAVGSGQFF
NA,TRBD2,TRBV9,TRBJ2-1,TGTGCCTCGGGCGGGGCAGCGGGGGACTACACGGTCGATGAGCAGTTCTTC,CASGGAAGDYTVDEQFF
NA,NA,TRBV5-1,TRBJ2-7,TGCGCCAGCAGCCTCGGGGACACCTCCTACGAGCAGTACTTC,CASSLGDTSYEQYF
NA,NA,TRBV7-9,TRBJ2-7,TGTGCCAGCAGCCACGGGAGCCTCACGTCCTACGAGCAGTACTTC,CASSHGSLTSYEQYF
NA,TRBD2,TRBV9,TRBJ2-2,TGTGCCAGCAGCGTTCGGGGGGATGGCGGGGAGCTGTTTTTT,CASSVRGDGGELFF
NA,NA,TRBV6-1,TRBJ1-5,TGTGCCAGCAGTGAATTACTCGATCAGCCCCAGCATTTT,CASSELLDQPQHF
NA,NA,TRBV19,TRBJ1-1,TGTGCCAGTAGTATGGTTGGGGGCGCGGATTTCGGGGCTTTCTTT,CASSMVGGADFGAFF
NA,TRBD2,TRBV30,TRBJ2-1,TGTGCCTGGACCTATCCTGCTAGCGGGAGATCCTACAATGAGCAGTTCTTC,CAWTYPASGRSYNEQFF
NA,NA,TRBV5-1,TRBJ2-5,TGCGCCAGCAGCTTTTCCGGGGAGGAGACCCAGTACTTC,CASSFSGEETQYF
NA,NA,TRBV4-2,TRBJ1-2,TGTGCCAGCAGCCAAGACAGCGGCTATGGCTACACCTTC,CASSQDSGYGYTF
NA,NA,TRBV25-1,TRBJ1-2,TGTGCCAGCTTCTCCGGTGGTGGCTACACCTTC,CASFSGGGYTF
few,NA,TRBV5-5,TRBJ1-2,TGTGCCAGCAGCCCCCTTCCTTTATACAATGGCTACACCTTC,CASSPLPLYNGYTF
NA,TRBD2,TRBV6-6,TRBJ2-5,TGTGCCAGCAGTCCCGGGACTAGCGGGAGGGGCCGCCAAGAGACCCAGTACTTC,CASSPGTSGRGRQETQYF
NA,TRBD1,TRBV25-1,TRBJ2-7,TGTGCCAGCAGTCGCTCTGGGACAGGGGGCCCTGAGCAGTACTTC,CASSRSGTGGPEQYF
once,NA,TRBV25-1,TRBJ1-1,TGTGCCAGCAGTGAATTGTTCGCGAGTGAAGCTTTCTTT,CASSELFASEAFF
NA,NA,TRBV10-3,TRBJ1-4,TGTGCCATCAGTGAGTCCGCGGGGAATGAAAAACTGTTTTTT,CAISESAGNEKLFF
NA,NA,TRBV5-4,TRBJ1-1,TGTGCCAGCAGCGAACAGGGACCGAACACTGAAGCTTTCTTT,CASSEQGPNTEAFF
NA,TRBD2,TRBV6-6,TRBJ2-5,TGTGCCAGCAGTTACGGAGCGGGGCAAGAGACCCAGTACTTC,CASSYGAGQETQYF
NA,NA,TRBV10-1,TRBJ1-1,TGCGCCAGCAGTGAGGAAACAGGAACTGAAGCTTTCTTT,CASSEETGTEAFF